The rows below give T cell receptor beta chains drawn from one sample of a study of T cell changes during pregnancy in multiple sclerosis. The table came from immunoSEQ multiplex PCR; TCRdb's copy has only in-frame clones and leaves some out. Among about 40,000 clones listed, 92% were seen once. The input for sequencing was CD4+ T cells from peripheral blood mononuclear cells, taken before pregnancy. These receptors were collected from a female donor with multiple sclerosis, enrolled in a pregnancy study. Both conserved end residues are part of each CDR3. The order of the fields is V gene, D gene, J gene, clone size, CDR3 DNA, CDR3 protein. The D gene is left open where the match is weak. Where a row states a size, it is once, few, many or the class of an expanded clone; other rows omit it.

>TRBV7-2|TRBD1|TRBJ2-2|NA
TGTGCCAGCAGCTTAAACGCTAATGGCCAGGGGGTGCGTACCGGGGAGCTGTTTTTT
CASSLNANGQGVRTGELFF
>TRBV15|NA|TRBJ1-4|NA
TGTGCCACCAGCAGGGACCTCGAGGGAAAACTGTTTTTT
CATSRDLEGKLFF
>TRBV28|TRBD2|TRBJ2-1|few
TGTGCCAGCAGTTCCCGGTCCGGGGGGGGGCTCTTTATATACAATGAGCAGTTCTTC
CASSSRSGGGLFIYNEQFF
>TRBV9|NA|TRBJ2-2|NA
TGTGCCAGCAGCGTAGCTTGGAACACCGGGGAGCTGTTTTTT
CASSVAWNTGELFF
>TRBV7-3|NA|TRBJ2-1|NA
TGTGCCAGCAGCCCGTTTTTGGAGGATGAGCAGTTCTTC
CASSPFLEDEQFF
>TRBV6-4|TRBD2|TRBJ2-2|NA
TGTGCCAGCAGAGCCGGGACTAGCGGGAGCTACACGAACACCGGGGAGCTGTTTTTT
CASRAGTSGSYTNTGELFF
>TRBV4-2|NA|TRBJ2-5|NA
TGTGCCAGCAGCCCCACCGGAAACAGGGAGACCCAGTACTTC
CASSPTGNRETQYF
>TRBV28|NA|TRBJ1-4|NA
TGTGCCAGCAGTGTGGTAGCAGAAAAACTGTTTTTT
CASSVVAEKLFF
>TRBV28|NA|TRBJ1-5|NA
TGTGCCAGCAGGATACACAGGGTCAATCAGCCCCAGCATTTT
CASRIHRVNQPQHF
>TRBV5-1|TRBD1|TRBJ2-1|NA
TGCGCCAGCAGTTTCGCACAGGGGATTGAGCAGTTCTTC
CASSFAQGIEQFF
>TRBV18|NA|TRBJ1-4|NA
TGTGCCAGCTCGCCTTTGGGGGGTCCTGAAAAACTGTTTTTT
CASSPLGGPEKLFF
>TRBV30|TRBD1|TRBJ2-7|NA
TGTGCCTGGACCACAGGGGGTCTTTTCTCCTACGAGCAGTACTTC
CAWTTGGLFSYEQYF
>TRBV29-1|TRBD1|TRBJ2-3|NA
TGCAGCGTTGTGGGACAGCAAACGCAGTATTTT
CSVVGQQTQYF
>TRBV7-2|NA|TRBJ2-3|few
TGTGCCAGCAGCTCCAGAGGCCGACTTAATACGCAGTATTTT
CASSSRGRLNTQYF
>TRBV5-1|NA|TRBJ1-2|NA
TGCGCCAGCAGCTTGGACGGACTCTATGGCTACACCTTC
CASSLDGLYGYTF
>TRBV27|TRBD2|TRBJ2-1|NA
TGTGCCAGCAGTTCGCCGGGACTAGCTCAGTTCTTC
CASSSPGLAQFF
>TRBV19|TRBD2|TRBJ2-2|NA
TGTGCCAGTAGTATCCCCCCCCTAGCGGGAGGCCCCGGGGAGCTGTTTTTT
CASSIPPLAGGPGELFF
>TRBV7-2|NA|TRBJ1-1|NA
TGTGCCAGCAGCTTAGAAGGGAGGGTGAATTCTTTGACTGAAGCTTTCTTT
CASSLEGRVNSLTEAFF
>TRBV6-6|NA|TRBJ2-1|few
TGTGCCAGCAGTTACGGGACTTCCAACAATGAGCAGTTCTTC
CASSYGTSNNEQFF
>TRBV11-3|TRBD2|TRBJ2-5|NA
TGTGCCAGCAGCTTAGGACGACTAGCGGGAGCTCACCAAGAGACCCAGTACTTC
CASSLGRLAGAHQETQYF
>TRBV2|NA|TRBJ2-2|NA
TGTGCCAGCAGGACAGAATTCACCGGGGAGCTGTTTTTT
CASRTEFTGELFF
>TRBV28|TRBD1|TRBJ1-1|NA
TGTGCCAGCAGTTTTCCCCGGGACAGCGGTAAAGCTTTCTTT
CASSFPRDSGKAFF
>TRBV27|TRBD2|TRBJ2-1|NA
TGTGCCAGCAGTTTCCCTAGCGGGAGCTCCTACAATGAGCAGTTCTTC
CASSFPSGSSYNEQFF
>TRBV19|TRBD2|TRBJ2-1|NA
TGTGCCATCGGCACTAGCGGAACTTACAATGAGCAGTTCTTC
CAIGTSGTYNEQFF
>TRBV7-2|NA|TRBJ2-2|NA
TGTGCCAGCAGCACGCGCCTGACTAGTCTAACCGGGGAGCTGTTTTTT
CASSTRLTSLTGELFF
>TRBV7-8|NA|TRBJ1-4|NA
TGTGCCAGCAGCTTACAGACAACTAATGAAAAACTGTTTTTT
CASSLQTTNEKLFF
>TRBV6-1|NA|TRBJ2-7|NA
TGTGCCAGCAGTGGGCGGGACTTTTTTTCCGAGCAGTACTTC
CASSGRDFFSEQYF
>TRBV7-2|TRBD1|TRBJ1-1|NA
TGTGCCAGCAGCTTAGCGCTCTCATTTCCGACAGGGGGGCCCAGGTCTGAAGCTTTCTTT
CASSLALSFPTGGPRSEAFF
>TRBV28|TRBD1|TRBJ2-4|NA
TGTGCCAGCAGTTACAGGGGTCAAAACATTCAGTACTTC
CASSYRGQNIQYF
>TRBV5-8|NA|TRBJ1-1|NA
TGTGCCAGCAGCTTGGGGCAGATGAACACTGAAGCTTTCTTT
CASSLGQMNTEAFF
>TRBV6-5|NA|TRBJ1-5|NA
TGTGCCACTTCCCTAACAGCTGATCAGCCCCAGCATTTT
CATSLTADQPQHF
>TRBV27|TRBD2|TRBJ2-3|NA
TGTGCCAGTACCGGGACTAGCGTATCAGATACGCAGTATTTT
CASTGTSVSDTQYF
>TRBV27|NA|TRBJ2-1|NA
TGTGCCAGCCCTAAACGACGGACAGTCTCCTACAATGAGCAGTTCTTC
CASPKRRTVSYNEQFF
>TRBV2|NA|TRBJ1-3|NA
TGTGCCAGGGGGGGAATCCCGAATCGCTACTCTGGAAACACCATATATTTT
CARGGIPNRYSGNTIYF
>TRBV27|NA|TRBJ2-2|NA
TGTGCCAGCAGTTTAAATGCGTGGACCGGGGAGCTGTTTTTT
CASSLNAWTGELFF
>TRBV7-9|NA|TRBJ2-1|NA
TGTGCCAGCAGCTTTGGGGGGTCGGACAATGAGCAGTTCTTC
CASSFGGSDNEQFF
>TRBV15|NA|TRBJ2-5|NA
TGTGCCACCAGCAGAGATCCAGGAGAGACCCAGTACTTC
CATSRDPGETQYF
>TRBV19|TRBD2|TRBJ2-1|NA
TGTGCCAGTAGTCCAGGGACTAGTCAAAATGAGCAGTTCTTC
CASSPGTSQNEQFF
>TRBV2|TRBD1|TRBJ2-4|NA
TGTGCCAGCACCCAAGACAGGGGGGACATTCAGTACTTC
CASTQDRGDIQYF
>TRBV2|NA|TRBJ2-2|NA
TGTGCCAGCAGTGCCCCCTATAGAGGGACCGGGGAGCTGTTTTTT
CASSAPYRGTGELFF